Below, one T cell receptor (beta chain) is given with its context. Per the study methods: Reference gene primer amplification gave estimated nucleated cell counts. Some clones are missing from TCRdb's copy, which holds only in-frame ones; the method was immunoSEQ multiplex PCR. V, J and clone size derive from that table, while D and trimming were established from the DNA sequence. Of hundreds of thousands of clones detected, around 87% appear once; the ten largest clones hold 4%. The data stem from a study of blood T cell repertoires in COVID-19. Study as a whole: COVID-19 samples from acute and convalescent phases originated in the United States, Italy and Spain. PBMCs, B-cell-depleted T cells, or T cells were the source of the cDNA or gDNA that made up the material.

This CDR3 region has 15 residues. Germline loops: CDR1 SGHKS, CDR2 YYEKEE (reference sequence). With V trimmed by 2 bases and J by 7 bases, 9 bases remained unmatched. This clonotype was obtained from a woman in her fifties or sixties with active or convalescent COVID-19. The rearrangement uses TRBV5-5 and TRBJ1-5, with 7 bases identical to TRBD1. Sequenced material: peripheral blood. The CDR3 nucleotides are TGTGCCAGCAGCTTAAGGGCGACAGGGAGCCAGCCCCAGCATTTT. Translating gives CASSLRATGSQPQHF.